What follows is one T cell receptor (beta chain) and its context. The target antigen is unknown. The data derive from a study of T-cell memory formation after mild COVID-19. Broader study findings: Confirmation of SARS-CoV-2 specificity was lacking for second-wave clones peaking day 37.

A single record per CDR3 protein comes from TCRdb applying MiXCR to the 5' RACE reads. This table has under 200,000 distinct CDR3 sequences, around 10% appearing once. J lost 3 bases, V lost 3 bases, and 3 bases had no gene match. Germline CDR1 reads SGHRS; CDR2 reads YFSETQ. The CDR3 contains 14 residues. Sequencing was carried out using PBMCs or a T cell subset sorted from them (not recorded which). The TCR originated in a man younger than 30 who had mild COVID-19 (a few samples of this study predate the infection). Cell type and time point are not known. The chain joins TRBV5-1 to TRBJ1-2; TRBD1 matches 9 bases. CDR3: CASSYRTGDYGYTF. CDR3 DNA: TGCGCCAGCAGCTACCGGACAGGGGACTATGGCTACACCTTC. Using reference TRBV5-1 and TRBJ1-2 for the parts outside the CDR3, the full variable domain is KAGVTQTPRYLIKTRGQQVTLSCSPISGHRSVSWYQQTPGQGLQFLFEYFSETQRNKGNFPGRFSGRQFSNSRSEMNVSTLELGDSALYLCASSYRTGDYGYTFGSGTRLTVV.